This TCR beta chain appears in the sequencing data of a study of blood T cell repertoires in COVID-19. Overall study context: Nucleic acid was either cDNA or gDNA, and it came from T cells, B-cell-depleted T cells, or PBMCs.

V was clipped by 4 bases and J by 12 bases; unmatched bases: 7. The length of the CDR3 is 14 residues. CDR1 is LNHNV, CDR2 YYDKDF, per germline (reference sequence). This clone was picked up a small number of times. Here immunoSEQ multiplex PCR was the method, and the copy in TCRdb shows in-frame clones only, minus some. This sample has 200,000 to 300,000 clones, with 80% to 85% found just once. The TCR was taken from a man in his sixties with acute or convalescent COVID-19. J is TRBJ1-6 and V is TRBV15; 9 bases match TRBD1. The sequenced sample consisted of peripheral blood. As DNA, the CDR3 is TGTGCCACCAGCAAAGGACAGGGGAGCGAACCCCTCCACTTT. Protein product: CATSKGQGSEPLHF.